This T cell receptor (beta chain) derives from a study of cytomegalovirus exposure and HLA in healthy donors. Study-level results: Researchers reportedly found TCR beta sequences accurately predicted most subjects' HLA-A and HLA-B alleles.

As concerns this clone: Its antigen is unidentified.

Primers included in the PCR were 60 Vbeta and 13 Jbeta primers. Assay used: immunoSEQ multiplex PCR; TCRdb lists only in-frame clones, some missing. The table has about 67,000 clones, roughly two thirds seen once. Sequencing was done on a sample of PBMCs. The receptor was isolated from a woman aged 25 to 39 in good health and CMV-seronegative.

The CDR3 is CASSWAQGHTGELFF. CDR3 nucleotides: TGTGCCAGCAGCTGGGCACAGGGTCACACCGGGGAGCTGTTTTTT. The gene calls are TRBV7-9 and TRBJ2-2; perhaps TRBD1 as D (6 bases). Germline assignment: CDR1 SEHNR and CDR2 FQNEAQ (reference sequence). CDR3 length: 15 residues. Trimming removed 4 bases at V and 3 bases at J, with 12 bases between.